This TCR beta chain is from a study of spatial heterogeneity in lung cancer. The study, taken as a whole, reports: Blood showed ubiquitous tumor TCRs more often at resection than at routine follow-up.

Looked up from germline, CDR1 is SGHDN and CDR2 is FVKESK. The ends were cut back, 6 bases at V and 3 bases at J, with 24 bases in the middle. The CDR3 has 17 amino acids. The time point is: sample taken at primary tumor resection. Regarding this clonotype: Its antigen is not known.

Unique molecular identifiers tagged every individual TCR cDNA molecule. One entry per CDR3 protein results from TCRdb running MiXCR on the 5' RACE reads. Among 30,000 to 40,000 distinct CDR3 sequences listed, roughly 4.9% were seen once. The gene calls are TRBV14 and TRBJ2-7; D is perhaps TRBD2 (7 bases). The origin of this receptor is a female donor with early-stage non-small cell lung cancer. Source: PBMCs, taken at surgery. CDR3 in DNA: TGTGCCAGCAGTTCGGGACAACGTAGCGGGTTCGACTACGAGCAGTACTTC. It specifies CASSSGQRSGFDYEQYF. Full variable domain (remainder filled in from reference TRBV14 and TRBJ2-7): EAGVTQFPSHSVIEKGQTVTLRCDPISGHDNLYWYRRVMGKEIKFLLHFVKESKQDESGMPNNRFLAERTGGTYSTLKVQPAELEDSGVYFCASSSGQRSGFDYEQYFGPGTRLTVT.